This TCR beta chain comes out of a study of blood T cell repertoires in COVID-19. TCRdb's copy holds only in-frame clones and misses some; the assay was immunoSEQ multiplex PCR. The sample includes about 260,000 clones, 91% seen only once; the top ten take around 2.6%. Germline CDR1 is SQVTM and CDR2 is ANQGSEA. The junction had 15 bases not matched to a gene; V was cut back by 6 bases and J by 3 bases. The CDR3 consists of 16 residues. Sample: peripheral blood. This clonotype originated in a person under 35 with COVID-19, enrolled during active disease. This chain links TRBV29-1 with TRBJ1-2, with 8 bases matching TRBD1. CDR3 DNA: TGCAGCGTGCCCCGACAGGGGCCTGGCGGGGACTATGGCTACACCTTC. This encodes CSVPRQGPGGDYGYTF. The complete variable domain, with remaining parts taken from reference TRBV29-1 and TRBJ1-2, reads SAVISQKPSRDICQRGTSLTIQCQVDSQVTMMFWYRQQPGQSLTLIATANQGSEATYESGFVIDKFPISRPNLTFSTLTVSNMSPEDSSIYLCSVPRQGPGGDYGYTFGSGTRLTVV.